One sample yielded the 3 T cell receptor beta chains listed below, sequenced in a study of shared clonotypes between healthy human individuals. The table came from immunoSEQ multiplex PCR; TCRdb's copy has only in-frame clones and leaves some out. Here the sample spans under 2,500,000 clones, approximately 95% being singletons. What was sequenced was naive CD4+ T cells sorted from blood. This sample's subset: CD45RA+ positively selected. These receptors were collected from a man aged 18 to 29 in good health.

The chain carries TRBV7-2 and TRBJ2-3; D possibly matches TRBD1 or TRBD2 (5 bases each). This CDR3 has 18 amino acids. The germline V and J ends were trimmed by 0 bases and 5 bases, with 21 bases remaining between them. CDR1 SGHTA and CDR2 FQGNSA come from the germline V gene. This CDR3 is CASSLAPLLRMGEDTQYF. CDR3 in DNA: TGTGCCAGCAGCTTAGCCCCTTTACTGCGGATGGGGGAAGATACGCAGTATTTT.

The chain is built from TRBV28 and TRBJ1-4; D possibly corresponds to TRBD1 (5 bases). The CDR3 is 15 amino acids. The V end lost 6 bases, the J end lost 4 bases, and 15 bases lay between the germline ends. Germline CDR1 reads MDHEN; CDR2 reads SYDVKM. As DNA, the CDR3 is TGTGCCAGCAGAGTCCCCGGGGGAGGTAATGAAAAACTGTTTTTT. Its translation: CASRVPGGGNEKLFF.

In DNA form, the CDR3 reads TGTGCCAGCAGCTCGACAGGGGGAGGGAACTATGGCTACACCTTC. Translation: CASSSTGGGNYGYTF. This chain joins TRBV28 and TRBJ1-2; 9 nucleotides align to TRBD1. The J segment lost 2 bases and the V segment lost 6 bases, leaving 7 bases of the junction unmatched. This CDR3 region has 15 residues. Germline V gene data show CDR1 as MDHEN and CDR2 as SYDVKM.